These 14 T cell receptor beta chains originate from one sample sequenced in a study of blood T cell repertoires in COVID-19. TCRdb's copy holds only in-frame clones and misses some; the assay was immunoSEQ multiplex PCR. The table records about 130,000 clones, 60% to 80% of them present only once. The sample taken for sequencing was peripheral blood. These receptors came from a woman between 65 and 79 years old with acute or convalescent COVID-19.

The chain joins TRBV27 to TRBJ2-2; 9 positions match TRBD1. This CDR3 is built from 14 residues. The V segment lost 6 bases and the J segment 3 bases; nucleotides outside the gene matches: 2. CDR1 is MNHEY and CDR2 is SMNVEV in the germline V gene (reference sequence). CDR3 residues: CASSRDRDTGELFF. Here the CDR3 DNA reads TGTGCCAGCAGCCGGGACAGGGACACCGGGGAGCTGTTTTTT.

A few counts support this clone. This chain's CDR3 is CASSSDRDRGSIQYF. CDR3 sequence (DNA): TGTGCCAGCAGCTCAGACCGGGACAGGGGTAGCATTCAGTACTTC. This rearrangement joins TRBV5-4 to TRBJ2-4; 10 bases map to TRBD1. The V gene end was trimmed by 3 bases and the J gene end by 9 bases; junction bases not matched to a gene: 9. Germline assignment: CDR1 SGHNT and CDR2 YYREEE (reference sequence). This CDR3 has 15 residues.

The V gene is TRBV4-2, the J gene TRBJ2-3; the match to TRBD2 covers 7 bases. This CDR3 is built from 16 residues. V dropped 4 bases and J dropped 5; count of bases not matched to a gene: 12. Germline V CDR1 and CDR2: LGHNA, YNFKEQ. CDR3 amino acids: CASSPDGGRIEDTQYF. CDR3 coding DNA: TGTGCCAGCAGCCCTGACGGCGGGAGAATTGAAGATACGCAGTATTTT.

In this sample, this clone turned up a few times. This CDR3 is CASSLGGDTEAFF. In DNA, the CDR3 is TGTGCCAGCAGTTTAGGGGGGGACACTGAAGCTTTCTTT. J is TRBJ1-1 and V is TRBV28; possibly TRBD1 for D (5 bases). CDR3 length: 13 residues. The ends were cut back, 2 bases at V and 3 bases at J, with 7 bases in the middle. CDR1 MDHEN and CDR2 SYDVKM come from the germline V gene. The variable domain in full, with the rest retrieved from reference TRBV28 and TRBJ1-1, is DVKVTQSSRYLVKRTGEKVFLECVQDMDHENMFWYRQDPGLGLRLIYFSYDVKMKEKGDIPEGYSVSREKKERFSLILESASTNQTSMYLCASSLGGDTEAFFGQGTRLTVV.

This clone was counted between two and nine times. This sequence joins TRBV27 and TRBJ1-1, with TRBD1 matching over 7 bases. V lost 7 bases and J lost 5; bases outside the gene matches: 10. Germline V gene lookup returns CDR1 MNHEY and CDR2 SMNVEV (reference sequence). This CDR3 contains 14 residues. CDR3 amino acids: CASNPTVTGTEAFF. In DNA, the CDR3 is TGTGCCAGCAACCCAACGGTGACAGGGACTGAAGCTTTCTTT.

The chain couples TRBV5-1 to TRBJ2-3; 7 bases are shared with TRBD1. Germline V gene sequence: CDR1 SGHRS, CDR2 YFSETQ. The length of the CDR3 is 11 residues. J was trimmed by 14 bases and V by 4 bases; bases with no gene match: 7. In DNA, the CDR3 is TGCGCCAGCAGCAGAGACAGGGTTAGGTATTTT. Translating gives CASSRDRVRYF.

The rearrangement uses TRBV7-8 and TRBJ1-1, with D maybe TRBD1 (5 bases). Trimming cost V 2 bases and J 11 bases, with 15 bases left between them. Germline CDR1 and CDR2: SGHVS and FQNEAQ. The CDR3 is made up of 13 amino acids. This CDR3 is CASSLSYADTAFF. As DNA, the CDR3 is TGTGCCAGCAGCTTAAGTTACGCGGACACGGCTTTCTTT.

The CDR3 sequence is CASSSKYGAGGQPQHF. DNA of the CDR3: TGTGCCAGCAGCTCGAAATACGGGGCAGGGGGTCAGCCCCAGCATTTT. The genes are TRBV5-6 and TRBJ1-5; 7 positions match TRBD1. Unmatched junction bases numbered 12, after V lost 3 bases and J lost 6 bases. There are 16 residues in the CDR3. Germline V gene sequence: CDR1 SGHDT, CDR2 YYEEEE. Variable domain in full (rest from reference TRBV5-6 and TRBJ1-5): DAGVTQSPTHLIKTRGQQVTLRCSPKSGHDTVSWYQQALGQGPQFIFQYYEEEERQRGNFPDRFSGHQFPNYSSELNVNALLLGDSALYLCASSSKYGAGGQPQHFGDGTRLSIL.

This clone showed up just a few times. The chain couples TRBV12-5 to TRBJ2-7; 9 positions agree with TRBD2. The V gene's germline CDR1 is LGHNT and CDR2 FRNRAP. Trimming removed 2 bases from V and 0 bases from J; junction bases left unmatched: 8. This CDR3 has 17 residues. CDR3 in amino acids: CASGLYLAGVSSYEQYF. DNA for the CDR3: TGTGCTAGTGGTTTGTACTTAGCGGGGGTAAGCTCCTACGAGCAGTACTTC.

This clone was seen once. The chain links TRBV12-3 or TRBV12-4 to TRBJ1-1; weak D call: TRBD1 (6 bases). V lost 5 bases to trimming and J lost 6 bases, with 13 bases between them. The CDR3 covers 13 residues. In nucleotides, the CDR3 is TGTGCCAGCAGTATGTTGGGGGCGGCTGAAGCTTTCTTT. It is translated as CASSMLGAAEAFF.

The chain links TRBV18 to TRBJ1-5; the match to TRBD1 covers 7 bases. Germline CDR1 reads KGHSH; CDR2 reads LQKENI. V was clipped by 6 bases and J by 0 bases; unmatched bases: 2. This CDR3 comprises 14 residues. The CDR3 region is CASSHRGSNQPQHF. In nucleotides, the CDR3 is TGTGCCAGCTCCCACAGGGGTAGCAATCAGCCCCAGCATTTT.

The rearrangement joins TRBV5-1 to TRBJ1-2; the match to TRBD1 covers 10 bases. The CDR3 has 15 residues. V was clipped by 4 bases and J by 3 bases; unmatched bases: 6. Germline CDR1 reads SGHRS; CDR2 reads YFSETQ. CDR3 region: CASSDRDRGDYGYTF. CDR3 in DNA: TGCGCCAGCAGCGACCGGGACAGGGGTGACTATGGCTACACCTTC.

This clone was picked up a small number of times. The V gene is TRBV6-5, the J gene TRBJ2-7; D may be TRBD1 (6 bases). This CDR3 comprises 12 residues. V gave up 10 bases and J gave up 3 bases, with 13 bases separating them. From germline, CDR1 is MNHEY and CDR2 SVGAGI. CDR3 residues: CATSKGVYEQYF. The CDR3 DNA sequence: TGTGCCACATCGAAGGGGGTCTACGAGCAGTACTTC.

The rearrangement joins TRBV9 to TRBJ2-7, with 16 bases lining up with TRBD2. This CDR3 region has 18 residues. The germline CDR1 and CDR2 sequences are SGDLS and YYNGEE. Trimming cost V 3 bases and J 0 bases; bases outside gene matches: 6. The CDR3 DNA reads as TGTGCCAGCAGCGCCGGCGGGACTAGCGGGGGGGCCTCCTACGAGCAGTACTTC. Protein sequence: CASSAGGTSGGASYEQYF.